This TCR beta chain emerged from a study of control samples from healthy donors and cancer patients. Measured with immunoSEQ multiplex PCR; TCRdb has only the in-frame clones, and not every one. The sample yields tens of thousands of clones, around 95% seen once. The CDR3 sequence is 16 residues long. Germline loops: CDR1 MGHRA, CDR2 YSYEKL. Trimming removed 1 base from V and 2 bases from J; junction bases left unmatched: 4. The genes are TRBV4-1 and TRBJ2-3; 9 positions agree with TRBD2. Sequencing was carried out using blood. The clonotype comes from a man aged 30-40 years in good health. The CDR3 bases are TGCGCCAGCAGCCAAGCGCCTAGCGGGACCACAGATACGCAGTATTTT. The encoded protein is CASSQAPSGTTDTQYF.